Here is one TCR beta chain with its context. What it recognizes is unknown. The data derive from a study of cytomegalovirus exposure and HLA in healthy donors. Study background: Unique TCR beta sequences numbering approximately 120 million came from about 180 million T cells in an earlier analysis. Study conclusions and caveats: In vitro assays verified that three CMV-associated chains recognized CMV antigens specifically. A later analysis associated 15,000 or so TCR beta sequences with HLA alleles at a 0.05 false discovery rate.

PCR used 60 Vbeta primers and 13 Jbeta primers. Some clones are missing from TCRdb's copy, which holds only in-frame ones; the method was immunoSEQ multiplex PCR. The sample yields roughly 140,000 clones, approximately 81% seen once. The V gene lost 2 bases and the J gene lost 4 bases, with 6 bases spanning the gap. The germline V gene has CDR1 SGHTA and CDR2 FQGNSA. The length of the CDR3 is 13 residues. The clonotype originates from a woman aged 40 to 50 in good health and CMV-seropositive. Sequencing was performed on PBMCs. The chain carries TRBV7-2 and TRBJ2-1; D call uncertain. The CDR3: CASSLQVYNEQFF. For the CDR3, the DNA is TGTGCCAGCAGCTTACAGGTTTACAATGAGCAGTTCTTC.